These T cell receptor beta chains were read from a single sample in a study of blood T cell repertoires in COVID-19. Libraries were prepared by immunoSEQ multiplex PCR; TCRdb keeps only in-frame clonotypes and omits some of them. The profile shows about 220,000 clones, more than 65% of them singletons. The sequenced material came from peripheral blood. All receptors come from a woman aged 55-75 years with acute or convalescent COVID-19. Each CDR3 is given with its conserved first and last residue. A D gene is named only where the DNA matches it firmly. A clone size is listed for some rows: how often the clone was seen (once, few, many), or a class if it is expanded.

NA,TRBV27,TRBJ1-2,11,NA,TGTGCCAGCAGTTCAGACTATGGCTACACCTTC,CASSSDYGYTF
NA,TRBV2,TRBJ2-1,11,NA,TGTGCCAGCTCAGTGTACAATGAGCAGTTCTTC,CASSVYNEQFF
NA,TRBV5-6,TRBJ1-4,14,TRBD1,TGTGCCAGCAGCTTGGACAGGGGTGGTGAAAAACTGTTTTTT,CASSLDRGGEKLFF
NA,TRBV6-6,TRBJ1-6,15,NA,TGTGCCAGCAGTTACTCTCGACGGACAAATTCACCCCTCCACTTT,CASSYSRRTNSPLHF
NA,TRBV29-1,TRBJ1-4,14,NA,TGCAGCGTTGAGATAGCAAACAGGGCTGAAAAACTGTTTTTT,CSVEIANRAEKLFF
once,TRBV12-3/TRBV12-4,TRBJ1-3,13,NA,TGTGCCAGCAGGCAGAACTCTGGAAACACCATATATTTT,CASRQNSGNTIYF
NA,TRBV27,TRBJ2-1,14,TRBD2,TGTGCCAGCAGTTCGGGGACTAGCTCTAATGAGCAGTTCTTC,CASSSGTSSNEQFF
NA,TRBV3-1/TRBV3-2,TRBJ2-7,16,NA,TGTGCCAGCAGCCAAGATCTTATTGAACCTACCTACGAGCAGTACTTC,CASSQDLIEPTYEQYF
NA,TRBV28,TRBJ2-7,13,NA,TGTGCCAGCAGTCTTCTGGGCGGGTTCGAGCAGTACTTC,CASSLLGGFEQYF
NA,TRBV7-2,TRBJ1-4,14,TRBD1,TGTGCCAGCAGCCAGGGGGCCGTTTATGAAAAACTGTTTTTT,CASSQGAVYEKLFF
NA,TRBV6-5,TRBJ1-1,12,NA,TGTGCCAGCAGTAGGACGGGGACTGAAGCTTTCTTT,CASSRTGTEAFF
NA,TRBV11-2,TRBJ2-4,16,TRBD2,TGTGCCAGCAGACCATTTGGCGGGGGGGCCGAAAACATTCAGTACTTC,CASRPFGGGAENIQYF
NA,TRBV5-1,TRBJ1-1,14,NA,TGCGCCAGCAGCTTGGCGACAGGGAACACTGAAGCTTTCTTT,CASSLATGNTEAFF
NA,TRBV15,TRBJ2-3,13,NA,TGTGCCACCAGCAGAGACCTATCAGGTACGCAGTATTTT,CATSRDLSGTQYF
NA,TRBV20-1,TRBJ2-7,14,NA,TGCAGTGCCAGTTCTGGGGGCTCTGGAGTCGAGCAGTACTTC,CSASSGGSGVEQYF
NA,TRBV4-1,TRBJ1-1,16,TRBD1,TGCGCCAGCAGCCCTCGGACAGGCGGTATGAACACTGAAGCTTTCTTT,CASSPRTGGMNTEAFF
NA,TRBV10-3,TRBJ2-7,14,TRBD1,TGTGCCATCAGCCCCGGGACAGAACGCTACGAGCAGTACTTC,CAISPGTERYEQYF
NA,TRBV29-1,TRBJ2-2,14,NA,TGCAGCGTTGGCCGTAGTTACGACACCGGGGAGCTGTTTTTT,CSVGRSYDTGELFF
NA,TRBV19,TRBJ1-2,13,TRBD1,TGTGCCAGTAGTCCCAGACAGGGCTATGGCTACACCTTC,CASSPRQGYGYTF
NA,TRBV21-1,TRBJ2-1,16,NA,TGTGCCAGCAGGCCTGCTAGCGGGGCATCCTACAATGAGCAGTTCTTC,CASRPASGASYNEQFF
NA,TRBV4-1,TRBJ2-1,19,NA,TGCGCCAGCAGCCAAGATAAGGCAGGCGTGGGCGTCTTTTTAGTTGAGCAGTTCTTC,CASSQDKAGVGVFLVEQFF
NA,TRBV30,TRBJ1-1,13,NA,TGTGCCTGGAACCCGGACAGGAACACTGAAGCTTTCTTT,CAWNPDRNTEAFF
NA,TRBV4-1,TRBJ2-1,15,TRBD1,TGCGCCAGCAGCCAAGAAGGGACAGGGAGGAATGAGCAGTTCTTC,CASSQEGTGRNEQFF
NA,TRBV5-4,TRBJ1-3,14,NA,TGTGCCAGCAGCCTCGACAGGATTGGAAACACCATATATTTT,CASSLDRIGNTIYF
NA,TRBV2,TRBJ2-7,17,NA,TGTGCCAGCAGTGAATGGGGAGGGGGAAGAAGCTCCTACGAGCAGTACTTC,CASSEWGGGRSSYEQYF
once,TRBV7-3,TRBJ2-3,14,NA,TGTGCCAGCAGCTTAGTCCCAGACACAGATACGCAGTATTTT,CASSLVPDTDTQYF
few,TRBV9,TRBJ1-2,13,NA,TGTGCCAGCAGCTCCAGCCAGGGAGGAGGCTACACCTTC,CASSSSQGGGYTF
NA,TRBV5-1,TRBJ2-7,15,NA,TGCGCCAGCAGCTTGGTTTCCGGGGGCTCCTACGAGCAGTACTTC,CASSLVSGGSYEQYF
NA,TRBV2,TRBJ2-7,13,NA,TGTGCCAGCAGTGATTACGCAGCCTACGAGCAGTACTTC,CASSDYAAYEQYF
few,TRBV20-1,TRBJ2-5,13,NA,TGCAGTGCTAGTCCCGGGGGAGGAGAGACCCAGTACTTC,CSASPGGGETQYF
NA,TRBV4-1,TRBJ1-2,15,TRBD1,TGCGCCAGCAGCCAAGATCGAGACAGGGTTATTGGCTACACCTTC,CASSQDRDRVIGYTF
NA,TRBV7-2,TRBJ1-6,14,NA,TGTGCCAGCAGCTTAGCCGGGGTGAGATCACCCCTCCACTTT,CASSLAGVRSPLHF
NA,TRBV2,TRBJ2-7,14,TRBD2,TGTGCCAGCAGTGAATCCAGCGGGGGCGACGAGCAGTACTTC,CASSESSGGDEQYF
NA,TRBV19,TRBJ2-1,15,TRBD2,TGTGCCAGTAGCCTACTAGCGGGGGGGTTCAATGAGCAGTTCTTC,CASSLLAGGFNEQFF
once,TRBV7-2,TRBJ1-4,14,NA,TGTGCCAGCAGCTTAGCTACAACTAATGAAAAACTGTTTTTT,CASSLATTNEKLFF
NA,TRBV25-1,TRBJ1-2,12,NA,TGTGCCAGCAGTGAATGGGGGGGTGGCTACACCTTC,CASSEWGGGYTF
once,TRBV30,TRBJ1-5,16,NA,TGTGCCTGGAGCACTCCAGGCCTCTATAGCAATCAGCCCCAGCATTTT,CAWSTPGLYSNQPQHF
NA,TRBV19,TRBJ1-6,14,TRBD1,TGTGCCAGTAGTAGGGGACAGGGGGGTTCACCCCTCCACTTT,CASSRGQGGSPLHF
NA,TRBV5-4,TRBJ2-1,14,NA,TGTGCCAGCAGCTTACCTAGCTCCTACAATGAGCAGTTCTTC,CASSLPSSYNEQFF
NA,TRBV11-3,TRBJ2-1,14,NA,TGTGCCAGCAGCTTGTCCGGGGCCTACAATGAGCAGTTCTTC,CASSLSGAYNEQFF
NA,TRBV29-1,TRBJ2-7,12,TRBD1,TGCAGCGGGGGACAGGGGTTCAACGAGCAGTACTTC,CSGGQGFNEQYF